This section outlines one TCR beta chain sequence together with its context. Amplified regions were TCR beta CDR3 sequences from RNA transcripts. The primer set for the first-round RT-PCR of the TCR CDR3 was HTBI. TCRdb recomputed calls from the multiplex PCR reads with MiXCR, one row per CDR3 protein. Of 400,000 or so distinct CDR3 sequences listed, about 14% are singletons. This record comes from a study of T cells in Graves' hyperthyroidism and ophthalmopathy. The CDR3 sequence is 14 residues long. In germline, CDR1 is KGHSH, CDR2 LQKENI. V was pared by 8 bases and J by 2 bases, with 6 bases of the junction left unmatched.

The TCR originated in a woman aged 25-40 years with Graves' ophthalmopathy. The sequenced sample consisted of blood. The rearrangement links TRBV18 to TRBJ2-1; 7 bases line up with TRBD1. The CDR3 here is CASRQGATYNEQFF. Here the CDR3 DNA reads TGTGCCAGCCGACAGGGCGCCACCTACAATGAGCAGTTCTTC.